The rows below give T cell receptor beta chains drawn from one sample of a study of cytomegalovirus exposure and HLA in healthy donors. Libraries were prepared by immunoSEQ multiplex PCR; TCRdb keeps only in-frame clonotypes and omits some of them. The sample consists of about 240,000 clones, approximately 87% of them appearing once. Source material: PBMCs. The receptors were gathered from a man aged 18 to 29 in good health and CMV-seronegative. Both conserved end residues are part of each CDR3. D genes are given only for firm matches. Size tells how often a clone was seen (once, few, many) or the class of an expanded clone, and some rows leave it out.

. | TRBJ2-7 | TRBV5-6 | . | CASSPPPPGEQYF | TGTGCCAGCAGCCCGCCCCCTCCAGGCGAGCAGTACTTC
. | TRBJ2-1 | TRBV11-2 | . | CASRQYNEQFF | TGTGCCAGCAGACAGTACAATGAGCAGTTCTTC
. | TRBJ1-2 | TRBV7-9 | . | CASSPIYGYTF | TGTGCCAGCAGCCCCATCTATGGCTACACCTTC
TRBD1 | TRBJ1-2 | TRBV6-5 | . | CASSISTGGLGYTF | TGTGCCAGCAGTATAAGTACAGGGGGACTTGGCTACACCTTC
. | TRBJ2-1 | TRBV27 | . | CASTPSSYNEQFF | TGTGCCAGCACCCCGAGCTCCTACAATGAGCAGTTCTTC
. | TRBJ1-1 | TRBV28 | . | CASSLWRKAFF | TGTGCCAGCAGTTTATGGCGGAAAGCTTTCTTT
TRBD2 | TRBJ2-1 | TRBV25-1 | . | CASSDYPSGAYNEQFF | TGTGCCAGCAGTGATTACCCAAGCGGGGCCTACAATGAGCAGTTCTTC
TRBD1 | TRBJ1-5 | TRBV4-3 | once | CASSQDLGDRTGQPQHF | TGCGCCAGCAGCCAAGATCTCGGGGACAGGACGGGTCAGCCCCAGCATTTT
TRBD2 | TRBJ2-1 | TRBV18 | . | CASSPGTPGGQFF | TGTGCCAGCTCACCAGGGACTCCGGGAGGGCAGTTCTTC
TRBD2 | TRBJ2-1 | TRBV28 | . | CASRLRSWTSAHNEQFF | TGTGCCAGCAGGTTACGTTCCTGGACTAGCGCCCACAATGAGCAGTTCTTC
. | TRBJ1-3 | TRBV30 | few | CAWQSGNTIYF | TGTGCCTGGCAATCTGGAAACACCATATATTTT
. | TRBJ2-1 | TRBV5-1 | . | CASSLIDRYNEQFF | TGCGCCAGCAGCTTGATAGATCGGTACAATGAGCAGTTCTTC
. | TRBJ2-3 | TRBV2 | once | CASGRSLSTDTQYF | TGTGCCAGCGGGAGGAGTTTAAGCACAGATACGCAGTATTTT
TRBD2 | TRBJ2-1 | TRBV4-3 | few | CASSQGSSGRAYNEQFF | TGCGCCAGCAGCCAAGGGAGTAGCGGGAGGGCTTACAATGAGCAGTTCTTC
TRBD2 | TRBJ2-3 | TRBV5-1 | . | CASSPLAGEDTQYF | TGCGCCAGCAGCCCGTTAGCGGGGGAAGATACGCAGTATTTT
. | TRBJ2-7 | TRBV5-1 | . | CASSLAITEPYEQYF | TGCGCCAGCAGCTTGGCCATCACGGAGCCCTACGAGCAGTACTTC
. | TRBJ2-1 | TRBV28 | . | CASRLSGSYNEQFF | TGTGCCAGCAGGTTGAGCGGTTCCTACAATGAGCAGTTCTTC
TRBD1 | TRBJ1-4 | TRBV6-5 | . | CASRPGQGNEKLFF | TGTGCCAGCAGGCCGGGACAGGGGAATGAAAAACTGTTTTTT
. | TRBJ2-2 | TRBV7-3 | few | CASSSRHTGELFF | TGTGCCAGCAGCTCTCGTCACACCGGGGAGCTGTTTTTT
. | TRBJ1-1 | TRBV11-2 | once | CASSLTTEAFF | TGTGCCAGCAGCTTAACAACTGAAGCTTTCTTT
TRBD1 | TRBJ2-1 | TRBV7-8 | . | CASSVRGQHNNEQFF | TGTGCCAGCAGCGTAAGGGGACAGCATAACAATGAGCAGTTCTTC
. | TRBJ2-1 | TRBV9 | . | CASSVGGNYNEQFF | TGTGCCAGCAGCGTAGGCGGGAACTACAATGAGCAGTTCTTC
. | TRBJ2-7 | TRBV7-9 | few | CASSPGTWLGEQYF | TGTGCCAGCAGCCCCGGGACATGGTTAGGAGAGCAGTACTTC
TRBD2 | TRBJ2-5 | TRBV27 | . | CASSRLAVYQETQYF | TGTGCCAGCAGCAGACTAGCGGTGTACCAAGAGACCCAGTACTTC
. | TRBJ2-6 | TRBV7-8 | . | CASSLAYLQGRPSGANVLTF | TGTGCCAGCAGCTTAGCATACTTGCAGGGGCGACCTTCTGGGGCCAACGTCCTGACTTTC
TRBD1 | TRBJ1-2 | TRBV2 | few | CASSTGDQVGYTF | TGTGCCAGCAGTACAGGGGATCAGGTTGGCTACACCTTC
TRBD1 | TRBJ1-4 | TRBV5-1 | . | CASSFGQSGGEKLFF | TGCGCCAGCAGCTTCGGACAGTCAGGGGGTGAAAAACTGTTTTTT
. | TRBJ2-7 | TRBV30 | . | CAWSVDPGQILYEQYF | TGTGCCTGGAGTGTAGACCCGGGACAAATACTCTACGAGCAGTACTTC
TRBD1 | TRBJ1-4 | TRBV5-1 | . | CASSSGQGEKLFF | TGCGCCAGCAGCTCGGGACAGGGAGAAAAACTGTTTTTT
. | TRBJ1-4 | TRBV9 | . | CASSEGSGDNEKLFF | TGTGCCAGCAGCGAGGGGTCAGGGGATAATGAAAAACTGTTTTTT
TRBD1 | TRBJ1-6 | TRBV28 | . | CASSLTGGAGSPLHF | TGTGCCAGCAGTTTGACAGGGGGCGCGGGTTCACCCCTCCACTTT
. | TRBJ2-7 | TRBV10-3 | . | CAISGRAEGYEQYF | TGTGCCATCAGTGGCAGAGCGGAGGGCTACGAGCAGTACTTC
TRBD1 | TRBJ1-1 | TRBV7-2 | . | CASSLVGQGTAFF | TGTGCCAGCAGCTTAGTCGGACAGGGGACAGCTTTCTTT
. | TRBJ1-5 | TRBV19 | . | CASSTTGPNQPQHF | TGTGCCAGTAGTACGACAGGACCAAATCAGCCCCAGCATTTT
TRBD1 | TRBJ1-6 | TRBV5-1 | . | CASSLRDRGDGSPLHF | TGCGCCAGCAGCCTAAGGGACAGGGGGGACGGGTCACCCCTCCACTTT
TRBD1 | TRBJ1-2 | TRBV12-5 | once | CASGGDSFNYGYTF | TGTGCTAGTGGAGGGGACAGTTTTAACTATGGCTACACCTTC
TRBD2 | TRBJ2-7 | TRBV5-6 | . | CASSLVLGDYYEQYF | TGTGCCAGCAGCTTGGTGCTAGGGGACTACTACGAGCAGTACTTC
. | TRBJ1-4 | TRBV27 | . | CASSFGEDPRRKLFF | TGTGCCAGCAGTTTTGGGGAGGACCCCCGGAGGAAACTGTTTTTT
. | TRBJ1-4 | TRBV5-4 | . | CASSPTGTGGEKLFF | TGTGCCAGCAGCCCCACCGGGACGGGGGGAGAAAAACTGTTTTTT
. | TRBJ1-2 | TRBV15 | . | CATSRGWGNYGYTF | TGTGCCACCAGCAGAGGTTGGGGCAACTATGGCTACACCTTC
. | TRBJ2-6 | TRBV15 | . | CATSRGKGRESGANVLTF | TGTGCCACCAGCAGAGGAAAAGGCCGGGAATCTGGGGCCAACGTCCTGACTTTC
. | TRBJ1-2 | TRBV20-1 | . | CSGNGDYGYTF | TGCAGTGGGAACGGGGACTATGGCTACACCTTC
. | TRBJ2-7 | TRBV7-8 | . | CASSRIPVAYEQYF | TGTGCCAGCAGCCGAATTCCCGTAGCGTACGAGCAGTACTTC
. | TRBJ1-4 | TRBV11-2 | . | CASSANPGIYNEKLFF | TGTGCCAGCAGCGCAAATCCCGGGATTTATAATGAAAAACTGTTTTTT
. | TRBJ2-7 | TRBV28 | . | CASSPGLLPYEQYF | TGTGCCAGCAGTCCCGGACTACTCCCCTACGAGCAGTACTTC
TRBD2 | TRBJ2-5 | TRBV2 | . | CASSEMTSGETQYF | TGTGCCAGCAGTGAAATGACTAGCGGAGAGACCCAGTACTTC
TRBD1 | TRBJ2-7 | TRBV5-3 | . | CARSFRDRGPCEQYF | TGTGCCAGAAGCTTCCGGGACAGGGGGCCGTGCGAGCAGTACTTC
. | TRBJ2-7 | TRBV28 | . | CASSFREPHEQYF | TGTGCCAGCAGTTTTAGGGAGCCCCACGAGCAGTACTTC
. | TRBJ2-7 | TRBV28 | . | CASSFSVDEQYF | TGTGCCAGCAGTTTTTCGGTGGACGAGCAGTACTTC
. | TRBJ1-3 | TRBV7-9 | . | CASTAGIPGNTIYF | TGTGCCAGCACCGCGGGGATCCCTGGAAACACCATATATTTT
TRBD2 | TRBJ2-1 | TRBV4-3 | once | CASSGLAGLVGEQFF | TGCGCCAGCAGCGGACTAGCGGGACTCGTGGGTGAGCAGTTCTTC